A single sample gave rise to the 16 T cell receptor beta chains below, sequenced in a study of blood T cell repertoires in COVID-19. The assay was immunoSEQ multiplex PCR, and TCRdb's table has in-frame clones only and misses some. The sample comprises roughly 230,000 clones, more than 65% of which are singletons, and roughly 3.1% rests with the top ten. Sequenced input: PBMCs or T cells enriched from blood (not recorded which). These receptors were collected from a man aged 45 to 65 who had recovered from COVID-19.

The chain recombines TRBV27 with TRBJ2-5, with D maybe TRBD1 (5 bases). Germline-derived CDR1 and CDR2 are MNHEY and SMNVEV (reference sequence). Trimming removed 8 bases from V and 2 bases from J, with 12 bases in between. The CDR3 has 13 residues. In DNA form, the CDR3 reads TGTGCCAGCGCACGACAGTTTCAAGAGACCCAGTACTTC. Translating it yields CASARQFQETQYF.

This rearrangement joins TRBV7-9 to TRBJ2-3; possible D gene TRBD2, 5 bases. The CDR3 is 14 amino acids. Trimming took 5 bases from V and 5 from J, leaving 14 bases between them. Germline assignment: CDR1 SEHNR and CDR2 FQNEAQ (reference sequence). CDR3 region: CASSHPLGKDTQYF. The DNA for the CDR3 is TGTGCCAGCAGCCATCCCCTCGGGAAAGATACGCAGTATTTT.

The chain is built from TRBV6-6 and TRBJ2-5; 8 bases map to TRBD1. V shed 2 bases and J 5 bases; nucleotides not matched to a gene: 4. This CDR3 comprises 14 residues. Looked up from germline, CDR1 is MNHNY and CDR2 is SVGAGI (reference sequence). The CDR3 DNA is TGTGCCAGCAGTTACGACAGGGGAAGGGAGACCCAGTACTTC. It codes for CASSYDRGRETQYF.

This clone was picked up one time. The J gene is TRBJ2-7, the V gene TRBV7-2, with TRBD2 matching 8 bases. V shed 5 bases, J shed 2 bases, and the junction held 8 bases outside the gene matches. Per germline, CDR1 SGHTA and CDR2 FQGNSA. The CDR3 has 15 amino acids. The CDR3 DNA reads TGTGCCAGCAGCCCCCGGACTAGCAGGGCCTACGAGCAGTACTTC. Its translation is CASSPRTSRAYEQYF.

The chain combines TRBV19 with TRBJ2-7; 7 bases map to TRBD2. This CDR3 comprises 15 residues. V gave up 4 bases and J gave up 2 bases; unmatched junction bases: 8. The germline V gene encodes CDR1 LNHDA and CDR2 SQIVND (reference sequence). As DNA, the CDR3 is TGTGCCAGTAGTACCACTAGCGATTCCGCCTACGAGCAGTACTTC. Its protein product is CASSTTSDSAYEQYF. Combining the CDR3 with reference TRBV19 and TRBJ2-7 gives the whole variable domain DGGITQSPKYLFRKEGQNVTLSCEQNLNHDAMYWYRQDPGQGLRLIYYSQIVNDFQKGDIAEGYSVSREKKESFPLTVTSAQKNPTAFYLCASSTTSDSAYEQYFGPGTRLTVT.

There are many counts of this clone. The CDR3 DNA follows: TGTGCCAGCAGTCTAGACTACGAGCAGTACTTC. This translates into CASSLDYEQYF. The J gene is TRBJ2-7, the V gene TRBV25-1; D not resolved. This CDR3 region has 11 residues. Germline V lookup: CDR1 MGHDK, CDR2 SYGVNS. Trimming took 5 bases from V and 3 from J, leaving 5 bases between them.

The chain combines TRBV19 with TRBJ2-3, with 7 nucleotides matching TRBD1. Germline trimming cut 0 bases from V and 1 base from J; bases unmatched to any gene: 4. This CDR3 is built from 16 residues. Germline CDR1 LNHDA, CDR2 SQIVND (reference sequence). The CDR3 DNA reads TGTGCCAGTAGTATAGATAGGGGGCTGGGCACAGATACGCAGTATTTT. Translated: CASSIDRGLGTDTQYF. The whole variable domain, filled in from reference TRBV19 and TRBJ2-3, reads DGGITQSPKYLFRKEGQNVTLSCEQNLNHDAMYWYRQDPGQGLRLIYYSQIVNDFQKGDIAEGYSVSREKKESFPLTVTSAQKNPTAFYLCASSIDRGLGTDTQYFGPGTRLTVL.

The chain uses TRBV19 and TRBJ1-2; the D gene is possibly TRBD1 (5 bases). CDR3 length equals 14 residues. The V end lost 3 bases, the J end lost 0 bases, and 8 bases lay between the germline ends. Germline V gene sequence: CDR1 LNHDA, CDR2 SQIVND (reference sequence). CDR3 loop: CASSIQGTNYGYTF. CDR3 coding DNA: TGTGCCAGTAGTATTCAGGGAACTAACTATGGCTACACCTTC.

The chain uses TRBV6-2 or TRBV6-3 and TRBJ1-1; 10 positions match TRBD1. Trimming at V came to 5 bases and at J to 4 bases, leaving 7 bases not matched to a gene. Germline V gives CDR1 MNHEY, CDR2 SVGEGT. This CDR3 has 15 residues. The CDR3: CASSPPGQGGTEAFF. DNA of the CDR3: TGTGCCAGCAGTCCCCCTGGACAGGGGGGCACTGAAGCTTTCTTT.

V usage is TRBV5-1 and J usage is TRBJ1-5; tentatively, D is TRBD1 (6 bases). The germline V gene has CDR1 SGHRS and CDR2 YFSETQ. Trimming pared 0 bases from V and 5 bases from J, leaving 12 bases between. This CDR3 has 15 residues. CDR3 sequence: CASSLGAGADQPQHF. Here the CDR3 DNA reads TGCGCCAGCAGCTTGGGGGCAGGGGCCGATCAGCCCCAGCATTTT. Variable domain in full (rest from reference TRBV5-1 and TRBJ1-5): KAGVTQTPRYLIKTRGQQVTLSCSPISGHRSVSWYQQTPGQGLQFLFEYFSETQRNKGNFPGRFSGRQFSNSRSEMNVSTLELGDSALYLCASSLGAGADQPQHFGDGTRLSIL.

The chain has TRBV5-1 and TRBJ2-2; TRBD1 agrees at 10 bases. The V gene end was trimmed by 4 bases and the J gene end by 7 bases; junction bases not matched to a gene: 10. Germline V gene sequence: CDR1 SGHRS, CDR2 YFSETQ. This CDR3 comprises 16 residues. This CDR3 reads CASSPRGQGVGGELFF. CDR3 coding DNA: TGCGCCAGCAGCCCGCGAGGACAGGGGGTAGGCGGGGAGCTGTTTTTT.

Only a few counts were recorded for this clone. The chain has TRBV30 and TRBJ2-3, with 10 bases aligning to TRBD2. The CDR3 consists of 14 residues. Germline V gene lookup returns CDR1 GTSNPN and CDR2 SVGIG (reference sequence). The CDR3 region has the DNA TGTGCTGGGGGTAGCGGGGGGTCCTCAGATACGCAGTATTTT. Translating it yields CAGGSGGSSDTQYF.

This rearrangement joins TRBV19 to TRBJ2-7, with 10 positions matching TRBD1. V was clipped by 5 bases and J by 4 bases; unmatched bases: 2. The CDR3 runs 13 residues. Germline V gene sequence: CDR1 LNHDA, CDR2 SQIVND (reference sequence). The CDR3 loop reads CASSLDRGYEQYF. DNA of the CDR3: TGTGCCAGTAGTCTGGACAGGGGGTACGAGCAGTACTTC.

CDR3 in amino acids: CASSPTHGVQPQHF. The CDR3 region has the DNA TGTGCCAGTAGTCCAACCCATGGAGTGCAGCCCCAGCATTTT. The chain employs TRBV19 and TRBJ1-5; D gene uncertain. This CDR3 contains 14 residues. The ends were cut back, 5 bases at V and 7 bases at J, with 15 bases in the middle. The germline V gene has CDR1 LNHDA and CDR2 SQIVND (reference sequence).

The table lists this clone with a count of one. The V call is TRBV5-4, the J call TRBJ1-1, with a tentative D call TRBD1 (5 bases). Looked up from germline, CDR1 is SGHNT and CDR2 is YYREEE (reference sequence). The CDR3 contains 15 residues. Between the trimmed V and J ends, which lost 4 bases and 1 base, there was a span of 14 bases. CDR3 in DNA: TGTGCCAGCAGCCTCGCAGCTCAGGGGAACACTGAAGCTTTCTTT. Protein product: CASSLAAQGNTEAFF.

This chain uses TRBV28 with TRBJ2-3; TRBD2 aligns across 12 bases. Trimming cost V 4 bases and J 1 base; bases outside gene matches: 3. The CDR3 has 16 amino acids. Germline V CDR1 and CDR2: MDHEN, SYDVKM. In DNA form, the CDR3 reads TGTGCCAGCAGTTCCCTAGCGGGAGGGCGCACAGATACGCAGTATTTT. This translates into CASSSLAGGRTDTQYF.